The TCR beta chain described here comes from a study of shared clonotypes between healthy human individuals. Measured with immunoSEQ multiplex PCR; TCRdb has only the in-frame clones, and not every one. The sample lists 1,500,000 or so clones, around 98.5% seen once, with around 0.38% in the top ten. As for this clone: Antigen: not known.

Broader study findings: Donor clonotype sharing was expected to depend on sequencing depth. Only blood underwent sampling, and tissue repertoires likely differ.

This TCR was recovered from a man aged 30 to 45 in good health. Source material: naive CD4+ T cells sorted from blood. The sample's subset: CD45RA+ positively selected.

CDR3 region: CSASGTQYF. CDR3 in DNA: TGCAGTGCTTCGGGGACGCAGTATTTT. The V gene is TRBV20-1, the J gene TRBJ2-3; the D gene is possibly TRBD2 (5 bases). The CDR3 is made up of 9 amino acids. From germline, CDR1 is DFQATT and CDR2 SNEGSKA (reference sequence). Trimming stripped 5 bases from V and 9 bases from J, with 6 bases between.